The 20 T cell receptor beta chains reported below all come from one sample, sequenced in a study of post-analysis software for immune sequencing data. Study outcomes and limitations: Controls had lower frequencies than patients of five or six TRBV segments, which included TRBV5-6, TRBV5-1 and TRBV20-1.

These receptors are not linked to any known antigen. Libraries were made from TCR beta cDNA, and they carried unique molecular identifiers. TCRdb re-called the PCR reads with MiXCR, one entry per CDR3 protein. The sample contains a few hundred thousand distinct CDR3 sequences, roughly 38% of which appear only once. Sequencing was done on a sample of blood. The receptor source for this set is a girl aged 5 to 17 with multiple sclerosis.

This rearrangement joins TRBV4-1 to TRBJ2-3, with 11 nucleotides matching TRBD2. Germline V gene sequence: CDR1 MGHRA, CDR2 YSYEKL. V trimming: 2 bases; J trimming: 1 base; junction bases outside the gene matches: 5. This CDR3 region has 17 residues. CDR3 residues: CASSQPTSGGRTDTQYF. The CDR3 nucleotides are TGCGCCAGCAGCCAACCCACTAGCGGGGGACGCACAGATACGCAGTATTTT.

This chain joins TRBV27 and TRBJ2-1; 12 bases line up with TRBD2. The germline V gene encodes CDR1 MNHEY and CDR2 SMNVEV (reference sequence). The CDR3 consists of 14 residues. V trimming: 6 bases; J trimming: 10 bases; junction bases outside the gene matches: 7. CDR3 loop: CASRLAGGTGEQFF. The DNA for the CDR3 is TGTGCCAGCAGGCTAGCGGGGGGGACAGGGGAGCAGTTCTTC.

Regarding this clonotype: A much larger clone lies a single base off, so this may be a read error. This chain links TRBV11-3 with TRBJ2-3; a possible D gene is TRBD2 (6 bases). The V gene's germline CDR1 is SGHNT and CDR2 YENEEA. V was shortened by 5 bases and J by 5 bases, with 20 bases between the two germline ends. CDR3 length equals 16 residues. CDR3: CASSRDRGAPIDTQYF. The CDR3 bases are TGTGCCAGCAGCCGGGACCGCGGGGCGCCCATAGATACGCAGTATTTT. Based on the CDR3 plus reference TRBV11-3 and TRBJ2-3, the full variable domain is EAGVVQSPRYKIIEKKQPVAFWCNPISGHNTLYWYLQNLGQGPELLIRYENEEAVDDSQLPKDRFSAERLKGVDSTLKIQPAELGDSAVYLCASSRDRGAPIDTQYFGPGTRLTVL.

This rearrangement joins TRBV7-9 to TRBJ1-5; D is unresolved. V was pared by 3 bases and J by 4 bases, with 19 bases between. The CDR3 runs to 17 residues. Per germline, CDR1 SEHNR and CDR2 FQNEAQ (reference sequence). CDR3: CASSFAYDPKGNQPQHF. The CDR3 bases are TGTGCCAGCAGCTTCGCTTATGATCCGAAAGGAAATCAGCCCCAGCATTTT.

J is TRBJ2-3 and V is TRBV3-1, with 11 nucleotides matching TRBD2. V was pared by 3 bases and J by 3 bases, with 2 bases of the junction left unmatched. CDR1 and CDR2 (germline): LGHDT, YNNKEL (reference sequence). This CDR3 has 15 amino acids. In nucleotides, the CDR3 is TGTGCCAGCAGCCAGGGACTAGCGGAGACAGATACGCAGTATTTT. Amino acids: CASSQGLAETDTQYF.

This clonotype was seen at least ten times. The chain joins TRBV20-1 to TRBJ1-2; the D is unclear. CDR1 is DFQATT, CDR2 SNEGSKA, per germline (reference sequence). The CDR3 length is 14 residues. V lost 0 bases and J 8 bases, leaving 16 bases between the germline ends. The DNA for the CDR3 is TGCAGTGCTAGAGATCGTGCAGAACGGAGGGGCTACACCTTC. It translates to CSARDRAERRGYTF.

With respect to this clonotype: The junction differs from germline at one of its ends, possibly a read error. The chain couples TRBV6-5 to TRBJ1-4; the match to TRBD1 covers 10 bases. The CDR3 is 15 residues long. Germline CDR1 is MNHEY and CDR2 is SVGAGI. CDR3 in amino acids: CASSFQTGGREKRFF. The CDR3 DNA reads TGTGCCAGCAGTTTTCAGACAGGGGGCCGTGAAAAACGGTTTTTT.

In its sample, this clonotype was seen a few times. The genes are TRBV12-3 or TRBV12-4 and TRBJ1-2, with no clear D. The V and J ends lost 3 bases and 7 bases respectively, with 12 bases between them. The CDR3 spans 13 residues. The chain's CDR3 is CASSFQRGTGYTF. CDR3 nucleotide sequence: TGTGCCAGCAGTTTCCAACGAGGTACTGGCTACACCTTC.

As concerns this clonotype: The junction and the germline gene differ at one end; a read error may be behind it. The chain recombines TRBV7-2 with TRBJ2-4; TRBD2 matches at 13 bases. The V gene's germline CDR1 is SGHTA and CDR2 FQGNSA. This CDR3 spans 16 amino acids. The CDR3 nucleotides are TGTGCCAGCAGCTTAACTAGCGGGGGGGCCAGAAACATTCAGTACTTC. This encodes CASSLTSGGARNIQYF.

The chain is built from TRBV6-2 or TRBV6-3 and TRBJ1-1; 7 positions agree with TRBD1. The junction had 1 base not matched to a gene; V was cut back by 2 bases and J by 1 base. Germline V lookup: CDR1 MNHEY, CDR2 SVGEGT. The CDR3 runs 14 residues. As DNA, the CDR3 is TGTGCCAGCAGTTACCGACAGGGGAACACTGAAGCTTTCTTT. It specifies CASSYRQGNTEAFF.

This clonotype was detected a few times. The V and J genes are TRBV25-1 and TRBJ1-6; D possibly corresponds to TRBD1 (6 bases). The germline V gene has CDR1 MGHDK and CDR2 SYGVNS. The CDR3 contains 13 residues. V lost 10 bases and J lost 10, with 17 bases in between. The CDR3 nucleotides are TGTGCCACCCAGGGGCAGGGGATATCACCCCTCCACTTT. Amino acids: CATQGQGISPLHF.

This clonotype was recorded a few times. The chain recombines TRBV4-2 with TRBJ1-2, with no clear D. The CDR3 runs to 15 residues. Germline assignment: CDR1 LGHNA and CDR2 YNFKEQ. The V end lost 4 bases, the J end lost 2 bases, and 14 bases lay between the germline ends. The CDR3 sequence: CASSLHGRGNYGYTF. DNA of the CDR3: TGTGCCAGCAGCCTCCATGGGCGAGGGAACTATGGCTACACCTTC.

The rearrangement joins TRBV9 to TRBJ2-4; tentative D call: TRBD1 (5 bases). The DNA end is a closer match to TRBJ2-5, so the J assignment may be wrong. The CDR3 is 14 residues long. CDR1 and CDR2 from the germline V gene are SGDLS and YYNGEE. The chain's CDR3 is CASSPPTGSETQYF. The DNA of the CDR3 is TGTGCCAGCAGCCCCCCTACAGGTTCCGAGACCCAGTACTTC.

The sample holds a few counts of this clonotype. The genes are TRBV19 and TRBJ1-5; tentatively, D is TRBD1 (5 bases). Between the trimmed V and J ends, which lost 9 bases and 3 bases, there was a span of 18 bases. This CDR3 is 15 amino acids long. Germline assignment: CDR1 LNHDA and CDR2 SQIVND (reference sequence). CDR3 sequence: CASLNRDGVNQPQHF. CDR3 bases: TGTGCCAGCCTCAACCGGGACGGTGTCAATCAGCCCCAGCATTTT.

This chain joins TRBV3-1 and TRBJ2-3, with 13 positions matching TRBD2. V lost 0 bases and J lost 6; bases outside the gene matches: 12. Germline CDR1 reads LGHDT; CDR2 reads YNNKEL (reference sequence). The CDR3 has 19 residues. CDR3 residues: CASSQDIPTSGGARDTQYF. The DNA of the CDR3 is TGTGCCAGCAGCCAAGATATCCCAACTAGCGGGGGGGCCCGCGATACGCAGTATTTT.

The table lists this clonotype with a few counts. The CDR3, as DNA: TGTGCCAGCAGGTTCGCTCGGGGGGGCCCCTCACCCCTCCACTTT. It codes for CASRFARGGPSPLHF. The genes are TRBV7-2 and TRBJ1-6, with D possibly TRBD1 on 6 matching bases. Germline loops: CDR1 SGHTA, CDR2 FQGNSA. This CDR3 region has 15 residues. Trimming removed 6 bases at V and 10 bases at J, with 19 bases between.

This clonotype was seen only a few times. The V gene is TRBV18, the J gene TRBJ2-3; 7 bases map to TRBD1. J was trimmed by 6 bases and V by 1 base; bases with no gene match: 4. The CDR3 has 14 residues. Germline assignment: CDR1 KGHSH and CDR2 LQKENI. The chain's CDR3 is CASSPHVRGDTQYF. The CDR3 nucleotides read TGTGCCAGCTCACCACATGTCAGGGGGGATACGCAGTATTTT.

The chain is built from TRBV4-1 and TRBJ2-7; D is unresolved. Germline values: CDR1 MGHRA, CDR2 YSYEKL. Deletions cut 0 bases from V and 3 bases from J, with 9 bases between. This CDR3 has 14 amino acids. In DNA form, the CDR3 reads TGCGCCAGCAGCCAAGATGGCACCCTCTACGAGCAGTACTTC. Protein sequence: CASSQDGTLYEQYF.

In this sample, this clonotype turned up a few times. The V gene is TRBV7-9, the J gene TRBJ1-1; no reliable D call. The CDR3 has 12 residues. Germline CDR1 reads SEHNR; CDR2 reads FQNEAQ (reference sequence). V was shortened by 2 bases and J by 7 bases, with 8 bases between the two germline ends. The CDR3 is CASSLIGGEAFF. The CDR3 DNA reads as TGTGCCAGCAGCTTAATCGGCGGTGAAGCTTTCTTT.

The chain is built from TRBV11-2 and TRBJ2-7, with D hard to call. V was trimmed by 5 bases and J by 3 bases, leaving 17 bases between them. The CDR3 has 15 residues. CDR1 SGHAT and CDR2 FQNNGV come from the germline V gene. CDR3 protein: CASSDSRGSSYEQYF. The CDR3 DNA reads as TGTGCCAGCAGCGATTCCCGTGGCAGTAGCTACGAGCAGTACTTC.